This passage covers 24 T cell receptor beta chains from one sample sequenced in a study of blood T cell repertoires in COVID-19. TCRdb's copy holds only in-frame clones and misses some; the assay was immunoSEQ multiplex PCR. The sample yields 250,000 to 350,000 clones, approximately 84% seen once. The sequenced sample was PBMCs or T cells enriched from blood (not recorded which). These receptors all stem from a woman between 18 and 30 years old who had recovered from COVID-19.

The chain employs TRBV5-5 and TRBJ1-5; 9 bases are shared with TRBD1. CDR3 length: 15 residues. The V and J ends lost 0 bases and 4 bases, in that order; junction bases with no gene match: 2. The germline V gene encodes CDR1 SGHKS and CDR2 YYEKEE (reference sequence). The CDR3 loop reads CASSLEGQGNQPQHF. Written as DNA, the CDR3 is TGTGCCAGCAGCTTGGAAGGACAGGGGAATCAGCCCCAGCATTTT.

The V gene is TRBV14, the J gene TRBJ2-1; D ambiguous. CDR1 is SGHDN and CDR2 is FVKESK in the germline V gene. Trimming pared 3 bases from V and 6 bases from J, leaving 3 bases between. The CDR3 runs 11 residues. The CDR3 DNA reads TGTGCCAGCAGCCACTCCAATGAGCAGTTCTTC. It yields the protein CASSHSNEQFF.

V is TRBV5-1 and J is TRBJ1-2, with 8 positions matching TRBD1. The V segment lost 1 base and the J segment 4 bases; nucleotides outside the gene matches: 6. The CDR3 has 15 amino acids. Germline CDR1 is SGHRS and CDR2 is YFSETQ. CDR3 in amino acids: CASSLTATGAYGYTF. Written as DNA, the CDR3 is TGCGCCAGCAGCTTGACCGCGACAGGGGCCTATGGCTACACCTTC.

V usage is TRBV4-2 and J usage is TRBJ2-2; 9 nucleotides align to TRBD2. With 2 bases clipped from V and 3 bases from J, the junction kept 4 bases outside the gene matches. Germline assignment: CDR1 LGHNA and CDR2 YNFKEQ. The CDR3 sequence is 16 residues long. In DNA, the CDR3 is TGTGCCAGCAGCCAATTAGCGGGGGACGACACCGGGGAGCTGTTTTTT. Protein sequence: CASSQLAGDDTGELFF.

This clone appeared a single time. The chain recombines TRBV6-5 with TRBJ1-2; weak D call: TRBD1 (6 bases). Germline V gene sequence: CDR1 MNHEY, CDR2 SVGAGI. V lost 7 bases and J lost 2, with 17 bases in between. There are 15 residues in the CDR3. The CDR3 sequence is CASTPAGAGNYGYTF. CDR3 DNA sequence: TGTGCCAGCACCCCTGCGGGGGCGGGGAACTATGGCTACACCTTC.

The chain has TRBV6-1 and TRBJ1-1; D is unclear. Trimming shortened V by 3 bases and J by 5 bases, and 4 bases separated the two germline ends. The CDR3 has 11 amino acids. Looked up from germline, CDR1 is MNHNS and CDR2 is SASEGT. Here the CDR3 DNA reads TGTGCCAGCAGTGAGTTAACTGAAGCTTTCTTT. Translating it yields CASSELTEAFF.

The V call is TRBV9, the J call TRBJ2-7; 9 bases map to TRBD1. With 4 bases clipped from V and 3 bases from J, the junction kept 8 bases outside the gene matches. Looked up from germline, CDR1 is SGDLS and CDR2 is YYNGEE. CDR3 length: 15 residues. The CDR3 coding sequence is TGTGCCAGCAGCACCGGGACAGGGAGGGGCTACGAGCAGTACTTC. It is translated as CASSTGTGRGYEQYF.

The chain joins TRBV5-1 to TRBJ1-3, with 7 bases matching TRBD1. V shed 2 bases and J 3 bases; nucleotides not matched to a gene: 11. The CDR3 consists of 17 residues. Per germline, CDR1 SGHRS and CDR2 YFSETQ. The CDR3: CASSFTSQGEGGNTIYF. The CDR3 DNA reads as TGCGCCAGCAGCTTTACCTCCCAGGGGGAAGGTGGAAACACCATATATTTT.

For the CDR3, the DNA is TGTGCCTGGAGTGACGGACAGGGGGGCACTGAAGCTTTCTTT. It is translated as CAWSDGQGGTEAFF. The chain is built from TRBV30 and TRBJ1-1; 10 bases match TRBD1. CDR1 is GTSNPN, CDR2 SVGIG, per germline (reference sequence). This CDR3 comprises 14 residues. The V gene end was trimmed by 1 base and the J gene end by 4 bases; junction bases not matched to a gene: 3.

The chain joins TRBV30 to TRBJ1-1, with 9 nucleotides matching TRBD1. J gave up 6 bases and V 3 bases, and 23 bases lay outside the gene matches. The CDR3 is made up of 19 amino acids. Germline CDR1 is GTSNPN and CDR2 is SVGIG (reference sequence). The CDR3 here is CAWRSDRGRTHNVHAEAFF. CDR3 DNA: TGTGCCTGGAGGTCGGACAGGGGCCGCACCCACAACGTGCACGCTGAAGCTTTCTTT.

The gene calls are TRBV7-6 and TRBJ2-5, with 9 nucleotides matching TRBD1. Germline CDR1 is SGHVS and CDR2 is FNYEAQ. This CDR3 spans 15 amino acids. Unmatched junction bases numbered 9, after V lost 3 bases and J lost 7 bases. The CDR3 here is CASSLGTGLEGTQYF. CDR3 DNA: TGTGCCAGCAGCTTGGGGACAGGGTTAGAAGGGACCCAGTACTTC.

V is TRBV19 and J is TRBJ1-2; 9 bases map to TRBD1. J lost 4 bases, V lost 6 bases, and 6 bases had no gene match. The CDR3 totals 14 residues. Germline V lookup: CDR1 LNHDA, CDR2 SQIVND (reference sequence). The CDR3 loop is CASSRDREGYGYTF. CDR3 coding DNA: TGTGCCAGTAGCCGGGACAGGGAGGGCTATGGCTACACCTTC.

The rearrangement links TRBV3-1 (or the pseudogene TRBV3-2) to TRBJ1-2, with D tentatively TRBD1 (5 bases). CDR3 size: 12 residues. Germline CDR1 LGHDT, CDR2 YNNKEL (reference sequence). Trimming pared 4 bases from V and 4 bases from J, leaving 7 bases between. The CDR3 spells CASSRGLYGYTF. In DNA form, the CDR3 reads TGTGCCAGCAGCCGGGGCCTCTATGGCTACACCTTC.

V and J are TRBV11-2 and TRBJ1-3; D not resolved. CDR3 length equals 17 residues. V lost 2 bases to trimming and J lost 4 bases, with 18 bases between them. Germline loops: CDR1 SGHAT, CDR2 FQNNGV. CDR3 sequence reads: CASSLISGSASGNTIYF. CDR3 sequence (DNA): TGTGCCAGCAGCTTAATCTCAGGTTCCGCTTCAGGAAACACCATATATTTT.

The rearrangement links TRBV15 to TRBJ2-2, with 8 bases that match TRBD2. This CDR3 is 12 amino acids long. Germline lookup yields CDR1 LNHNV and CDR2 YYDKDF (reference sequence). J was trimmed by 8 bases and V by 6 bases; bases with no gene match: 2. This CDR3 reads CATRAGEGELFF. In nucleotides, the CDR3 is TGTGCCACCAGAGCGGGAGAGGGGGAGCTGTTTTTT.

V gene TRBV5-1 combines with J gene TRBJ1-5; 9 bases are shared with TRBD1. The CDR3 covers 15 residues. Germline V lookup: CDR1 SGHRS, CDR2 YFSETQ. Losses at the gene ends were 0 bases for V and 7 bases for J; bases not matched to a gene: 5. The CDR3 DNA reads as TGCGCCAGCAGCTTGGGGACAGGGGTAAACCAGCCCCAGCATTTT. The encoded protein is CASSLGTGVNQPQHF.

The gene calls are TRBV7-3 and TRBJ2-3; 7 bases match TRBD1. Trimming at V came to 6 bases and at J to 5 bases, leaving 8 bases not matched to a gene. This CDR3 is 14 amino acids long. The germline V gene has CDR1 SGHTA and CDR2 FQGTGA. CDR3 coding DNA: TGTGCCAGCAGTAGGACAGGTCCCGGAGATACGCAGTATTTT. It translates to CASSRTGPGDTQYF.

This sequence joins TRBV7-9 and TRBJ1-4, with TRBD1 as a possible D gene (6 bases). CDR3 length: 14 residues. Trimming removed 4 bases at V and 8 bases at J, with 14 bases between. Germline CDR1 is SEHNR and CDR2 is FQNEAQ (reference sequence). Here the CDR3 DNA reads TGTGCCAGCAGCTCAGGGGACGTTAACGAAAAACTGTTTTTT. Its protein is CASSSGDVNEKLFF.

CDR3 bases: TGTGCCAGCAGTTCGGGACAGGGACACTACGAGCAGTACTTC. This codes for CASSSGQGHYEQYF. This chain joins TRBV27 and TRBJ2-7, with TRBD1 identical over 9 bases. This CDR3 has 14 residues. Germline CDR1 and CDR2: MNHEY and SMNVEV (reference sequence). V lost 4 bases to trimming and J lost 3 bases; unmatched junction nucleotides: 4.

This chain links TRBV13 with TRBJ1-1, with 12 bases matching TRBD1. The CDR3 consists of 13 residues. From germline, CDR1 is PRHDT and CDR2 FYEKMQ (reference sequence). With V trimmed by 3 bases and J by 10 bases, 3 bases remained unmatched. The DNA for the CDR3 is TGTGCCAGCAGCTTGGGACAGGGGGCATCAGCTTTCTTT. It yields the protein CASSLGQGASAFF.

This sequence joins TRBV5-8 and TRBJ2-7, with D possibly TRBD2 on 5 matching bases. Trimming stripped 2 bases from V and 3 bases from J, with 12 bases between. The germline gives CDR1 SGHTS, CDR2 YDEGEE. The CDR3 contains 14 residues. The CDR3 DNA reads TGTGCCAGCAGCTTAAGAGGGAAGGTCTACGAGCAGTACTTC. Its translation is CASSLRGKVYEQYF.

DNA for the CDR3: TGTGCCAGCAGTTTAAGCCTGACAGGGGGCAAAGGTGGCTACACCTTC. Translating gives CASSLSLTGGKGGYTF. The rearrangement uses TRBV28 and TRBJ1-2; 10 bases map to TRBD1. Germline V lookup: CDR1 MDHEN, CDR2 SYDVKM. The CDR3 has 16 amino acids. Losses at the gene ends were 2 bases for V and 7 bases for J; bases not matched to a gene: 10.

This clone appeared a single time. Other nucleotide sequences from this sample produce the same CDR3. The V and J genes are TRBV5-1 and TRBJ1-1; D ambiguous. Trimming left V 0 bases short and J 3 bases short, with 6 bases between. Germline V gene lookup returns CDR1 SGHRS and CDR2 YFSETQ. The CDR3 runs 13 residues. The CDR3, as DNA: TGCGCCAGCAGCTTGGGAGGTGACACTGAAGCTTTCTTT. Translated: CASSLGGDTEAFF. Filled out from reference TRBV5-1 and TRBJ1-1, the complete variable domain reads KAGVTQTPRYLIKTRGQQVTLSCSPISGHRSVSWYQQTPGQGLQFLFEYFSETQRNKGNFPGRFSGRQFSNSRSEMNVSTLELGDSALYLCASSLGGDTEAFFGQGTRLTVV.

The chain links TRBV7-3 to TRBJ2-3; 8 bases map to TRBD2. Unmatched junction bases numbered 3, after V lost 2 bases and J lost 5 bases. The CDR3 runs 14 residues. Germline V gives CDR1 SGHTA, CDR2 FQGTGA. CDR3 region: CASSLAGGRDTQYF. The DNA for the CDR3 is TGTGCCAGCAGCTTAGCGGGGGGCAGAGATACGCAGTATTTT.